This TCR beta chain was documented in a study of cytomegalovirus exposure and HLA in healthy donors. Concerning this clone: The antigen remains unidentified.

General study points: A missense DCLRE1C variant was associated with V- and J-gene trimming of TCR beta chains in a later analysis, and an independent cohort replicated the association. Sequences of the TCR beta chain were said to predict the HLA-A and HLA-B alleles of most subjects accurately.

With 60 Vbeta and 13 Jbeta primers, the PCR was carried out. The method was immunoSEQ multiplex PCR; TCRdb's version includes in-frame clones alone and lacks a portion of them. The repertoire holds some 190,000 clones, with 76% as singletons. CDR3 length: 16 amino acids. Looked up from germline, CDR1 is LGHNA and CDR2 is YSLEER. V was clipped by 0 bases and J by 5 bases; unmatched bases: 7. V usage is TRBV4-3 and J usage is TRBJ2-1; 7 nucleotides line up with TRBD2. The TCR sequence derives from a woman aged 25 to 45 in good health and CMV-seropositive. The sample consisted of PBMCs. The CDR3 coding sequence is TGCGCCAGCAGCCAAGAGATCCGCGGGGGTGACAATGAGCAGTTCTTC. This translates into CASSQEIRGGDNEQFF.